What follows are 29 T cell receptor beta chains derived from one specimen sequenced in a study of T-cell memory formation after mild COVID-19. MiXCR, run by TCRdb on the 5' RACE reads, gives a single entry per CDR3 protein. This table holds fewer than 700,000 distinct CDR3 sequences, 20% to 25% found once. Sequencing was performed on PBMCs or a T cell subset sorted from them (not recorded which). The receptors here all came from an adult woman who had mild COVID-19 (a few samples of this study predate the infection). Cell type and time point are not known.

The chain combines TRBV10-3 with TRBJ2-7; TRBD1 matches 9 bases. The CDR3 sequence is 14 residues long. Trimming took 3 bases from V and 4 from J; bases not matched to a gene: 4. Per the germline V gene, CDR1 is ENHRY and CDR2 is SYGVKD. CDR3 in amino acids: CAISDGTGQYEQYF. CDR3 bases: TGTGCCATCAGTGACGGGACAGGGCAGTACGAGCAGTACTTC.

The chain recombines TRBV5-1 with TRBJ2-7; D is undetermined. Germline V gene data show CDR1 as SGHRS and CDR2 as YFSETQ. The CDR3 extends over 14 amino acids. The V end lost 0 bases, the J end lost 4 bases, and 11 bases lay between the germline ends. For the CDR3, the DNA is TGCGCCAGCAGCTTGGATGTGGCCGAGTACGAGCAGTACTTC. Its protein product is CASSLDVAEYEQYF.

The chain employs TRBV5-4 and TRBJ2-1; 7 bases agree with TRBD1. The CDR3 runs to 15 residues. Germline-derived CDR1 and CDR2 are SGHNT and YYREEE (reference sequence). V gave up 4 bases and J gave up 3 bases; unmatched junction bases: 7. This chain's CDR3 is CASSPEDRNYNEQFF. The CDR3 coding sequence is TGTGCCAGCAGCCCGGAGGACAGGAACTACAATGAGCAGTTCTTC.

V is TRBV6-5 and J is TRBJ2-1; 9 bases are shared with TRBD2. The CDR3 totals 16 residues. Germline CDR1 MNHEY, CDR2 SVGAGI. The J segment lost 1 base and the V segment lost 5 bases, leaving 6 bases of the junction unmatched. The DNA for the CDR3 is TGTGCCAGCAGTCCTTGGCGGGAGGGATCCTACAATGAGCAGTTCTTC. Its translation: CASSPWREGSYNEQFF.

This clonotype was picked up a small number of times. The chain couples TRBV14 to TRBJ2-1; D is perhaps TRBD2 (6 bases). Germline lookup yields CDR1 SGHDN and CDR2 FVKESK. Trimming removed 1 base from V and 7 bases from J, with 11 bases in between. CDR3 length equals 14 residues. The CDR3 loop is CASSQGVGRNEQFF. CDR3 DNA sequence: TGTGCCAGCAGCCAAGGGGTGGGGAGGAATGAGCAGTTCTTC. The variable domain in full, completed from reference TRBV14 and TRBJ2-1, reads EAGVTQFPSHSVIEKGQTVTLRCDPISGHDNLYWYRRVMGKEIKFLLHFVKESKQDESGMPNNRFLAERTGGTYSTLKVQPAELEDSGVYFCASSQGVGRNEQFFGPGTRLTVL.

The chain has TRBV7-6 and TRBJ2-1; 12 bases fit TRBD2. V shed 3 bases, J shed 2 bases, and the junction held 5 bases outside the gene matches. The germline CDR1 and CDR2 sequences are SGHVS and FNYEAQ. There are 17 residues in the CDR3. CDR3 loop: CASSFGLAGFPYNEQFF. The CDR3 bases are TGTGCCAGCAGCTTTGGACTAGCGGGATTCCCCTACAATGAGCAGTTCTTC.

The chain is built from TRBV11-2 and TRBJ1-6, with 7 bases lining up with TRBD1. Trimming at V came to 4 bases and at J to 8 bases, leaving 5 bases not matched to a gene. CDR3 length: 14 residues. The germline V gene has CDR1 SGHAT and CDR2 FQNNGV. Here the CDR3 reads CASSWGQLYSPLHF. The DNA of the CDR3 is TGTGCCAGCAGCTGGGGACAGTTATATTCACCCCTCCACTTT.

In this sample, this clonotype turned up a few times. The CDR3 DNA sequence: TGTGCCAGCAGCTTACACGGGAAAGAGACCCAGTACTTC. Translating it yields CASSLHGKETQYF. The chain joins TRBV7-2 to TRBJ2-5; maybe TRBD2 (5 bases). The CDR3 spans 13 residues. Trimming removed 2 bases from V and 3 bases from J, with 7 bases in between. In germline, CDR1 is SGHTA, CDR2 FQGNSA.

The CDR3 sequence is CASTRAGPAYEQYF. The CDR3 region has the DNA TGCGCCAGCACCAGAGCAGGGCCGGCCTACGAGCAGTACTTC. This chain uses TRBV23-1 with TRBJ2-7; a possible D gene is TRBD1 (5 bases). TRBV23-1 is an ORF, and what it does is uncertain. The CDR3 is made up of 14 amino acids. The V end was cut by 7 bases, the J end by 2 bases, with 15 bases between.

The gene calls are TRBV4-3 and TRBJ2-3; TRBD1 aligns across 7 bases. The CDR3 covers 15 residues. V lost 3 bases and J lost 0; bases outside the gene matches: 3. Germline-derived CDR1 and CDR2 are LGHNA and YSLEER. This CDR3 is CASSQGQSSTDTQYF. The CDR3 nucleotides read TGCGCCAGCAGCCAGGGACAGTCTAGCACAGATACGCAGTATTTT.

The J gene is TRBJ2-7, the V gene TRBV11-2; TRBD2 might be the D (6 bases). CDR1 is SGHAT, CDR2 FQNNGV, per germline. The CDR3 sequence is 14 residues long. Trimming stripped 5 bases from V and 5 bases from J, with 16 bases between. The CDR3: CASSLNRLVDEQYF. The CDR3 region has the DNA TGTGCCAGCAGCCTAAACCGACTAGTCGACGAGCAGTACTTC.

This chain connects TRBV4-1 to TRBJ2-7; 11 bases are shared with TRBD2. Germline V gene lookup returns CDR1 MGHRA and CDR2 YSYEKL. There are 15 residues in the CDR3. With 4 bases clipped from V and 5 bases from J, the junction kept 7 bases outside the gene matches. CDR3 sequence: CASSPLLLAGDEQYF. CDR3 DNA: TGCGCCAGCAGCCCCTTGCTACTAGCGGGGGACGAGCAGTACTTC.

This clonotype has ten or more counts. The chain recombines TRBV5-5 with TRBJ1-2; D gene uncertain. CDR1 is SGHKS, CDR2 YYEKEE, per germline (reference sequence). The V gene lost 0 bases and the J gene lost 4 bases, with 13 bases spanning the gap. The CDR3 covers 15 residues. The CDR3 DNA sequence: TGTGCCAGCAGCTTGGGCGACTTGCCAATCTATGGCTACACCTTC. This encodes CASSLGDLPIYGYTF.

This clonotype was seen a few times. CDR3 sequence: CASSQGLAGSPGELFF. CDR3 nucleotide sequence: TGTGCCAGCAGCCAGGGACTAGCGGGGAGTCCCGGGGAGCTGTTTTTT. The V gene is TRBV7-6, the J gene TRBJ2-2, with TRBD2 matching over 13 bases. Germline-derived CDR1 and CDR2 are SGHVS and FNYEAQ. The V segment lost 5 bases and the J segment 6 bases; nucleotides outside the gene matches: 6. This CDR3 is built from 16 residues.

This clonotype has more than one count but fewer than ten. The CDR3 loop reads CASSYNRGLRTEAFF. The DNA for the CDR3 is TGTGCCAGCAGTTACAACAGGGGGTTGCGCACTGAAGCTTTCTTT. V gene TRBV6-5 combines with J gene TRBJ1-1; 8 bases match TRBD1. V dropped 2 bases and J dropped 4; count of bases not matched to a gene: 6. The CDR3 is 15 amino acids. Germline V gives CDR1 MNHEY, CDR2 SVGAGI.

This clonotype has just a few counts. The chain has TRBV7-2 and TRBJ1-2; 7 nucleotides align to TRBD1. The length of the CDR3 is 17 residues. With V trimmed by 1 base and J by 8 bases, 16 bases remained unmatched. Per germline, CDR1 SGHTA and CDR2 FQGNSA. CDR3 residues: CASSLGAGRQGYLGYTF. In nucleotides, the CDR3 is TGTGCCAGCAGCTTAGGGGCCGGAAGACAGGGCTATCTAGGCTACACCTTC. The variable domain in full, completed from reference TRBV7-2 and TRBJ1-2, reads GAGVSQSPSNKVTEKGKDVELRCDPISGHTALYWYRQSLGQGLEFLIYFQGNSAPDKSGLPSDRFSAERTGGSVSTLTIQRTQQEDSAVYLCASSLGAGRQGYLGYTFGSGTRLTVV.

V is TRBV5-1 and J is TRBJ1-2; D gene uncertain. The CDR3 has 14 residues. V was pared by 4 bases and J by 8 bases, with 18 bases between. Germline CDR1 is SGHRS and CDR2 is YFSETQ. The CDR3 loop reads CASSVEPGVDGYTF. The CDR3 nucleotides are TGCGCCAGCAGCGTGGAGCCCGGAGTAGACGGCTACACCTTC.

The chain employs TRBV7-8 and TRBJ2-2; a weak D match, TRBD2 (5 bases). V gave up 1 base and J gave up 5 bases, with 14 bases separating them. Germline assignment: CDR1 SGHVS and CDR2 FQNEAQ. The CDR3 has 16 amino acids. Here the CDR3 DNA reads TGTGCCAGCAGCTTAGAAGTCACAACGGGAACCGGGGAGCTGTTTTTT. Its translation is CASSLEVTTGTGELFF.

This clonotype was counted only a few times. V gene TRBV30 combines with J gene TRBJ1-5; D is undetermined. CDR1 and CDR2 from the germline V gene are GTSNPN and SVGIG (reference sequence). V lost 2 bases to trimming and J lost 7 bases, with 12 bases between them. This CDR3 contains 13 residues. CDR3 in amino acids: CAWSKEAAQPQHF. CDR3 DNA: TGTGCCTGGAGTAAGGAGGCCGCACAGCCCCAGCATTTT.

The CDR3 DNA follows: TGCAGCGTTGGCGTCGACAAATACGAGCAGTACTTC. Protein sequence: CSVGVDKYEQYF. The rearrangement uses TRBV29-1 and TRBJ2-7; D not resolved. Germline loops: CDR1 SQVTM, CDR2 ANQGSEA. This CDR3 spans 12 amino acids. Trimming removed 4 bases from V and 4 bases from J, with 11 bases in between.

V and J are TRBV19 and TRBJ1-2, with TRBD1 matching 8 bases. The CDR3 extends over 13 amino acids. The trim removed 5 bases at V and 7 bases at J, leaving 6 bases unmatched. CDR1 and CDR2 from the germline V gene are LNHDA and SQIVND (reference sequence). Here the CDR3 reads CASSHGQGSGYTF. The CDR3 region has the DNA TGTGCCAGTAGTCACGGACAGGGCTCTGGCTACACCTTC.

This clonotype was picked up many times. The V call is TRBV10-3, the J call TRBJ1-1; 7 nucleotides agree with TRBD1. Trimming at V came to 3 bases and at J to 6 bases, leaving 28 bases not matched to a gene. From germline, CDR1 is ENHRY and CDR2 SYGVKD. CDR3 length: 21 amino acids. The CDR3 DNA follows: TGTGCCATCAGTGATAGAAGGGGTCGACAGGGAGGCCGTGGGGGTGTCTCTGAAGCTTTCTTT. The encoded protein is CAISDRRGRQGGRGGVSEAFF.

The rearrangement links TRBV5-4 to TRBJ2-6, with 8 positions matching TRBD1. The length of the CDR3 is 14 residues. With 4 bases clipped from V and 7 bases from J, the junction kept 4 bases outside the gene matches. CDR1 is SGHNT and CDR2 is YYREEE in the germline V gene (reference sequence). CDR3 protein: CASSQDRVANVLTF. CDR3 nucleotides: TGTGCCAGCAGCCAGGACAGGGTTGCCAACGTCCTGACTTTC.

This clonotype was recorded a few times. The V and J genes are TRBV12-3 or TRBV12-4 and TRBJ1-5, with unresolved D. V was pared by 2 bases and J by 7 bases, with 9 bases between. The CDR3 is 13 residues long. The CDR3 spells CASSLSNRQPQHF. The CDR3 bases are TGTGCCAGCAGTTTATCCAACCGGCAGCCCCAGCATTTT.

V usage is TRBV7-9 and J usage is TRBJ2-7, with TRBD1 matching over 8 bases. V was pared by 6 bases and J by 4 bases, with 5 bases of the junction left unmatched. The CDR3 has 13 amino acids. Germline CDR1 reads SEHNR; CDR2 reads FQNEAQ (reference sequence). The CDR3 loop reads CASSGGDRYEQYF. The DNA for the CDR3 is TGTGCCAGCAGTGGAGGGGACAGGTACGAGCAGTACTTC.

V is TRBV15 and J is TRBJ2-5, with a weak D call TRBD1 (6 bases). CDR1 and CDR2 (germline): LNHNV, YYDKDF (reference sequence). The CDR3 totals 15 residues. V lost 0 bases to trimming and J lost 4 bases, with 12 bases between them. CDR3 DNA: TGTGCCACCAGCAGAGATCCGACAGGTCGAGAGACCCAGTACTTC. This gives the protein CATSRDPTGRETQYF. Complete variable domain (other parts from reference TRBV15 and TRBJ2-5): DAMVIQNPRYQVTQFGKPVTLSCSQTLNHNVMYWYQQKSSQAPKLLFHYYDKDFNNEADTPDNFQSRRPNTSFCFLDIRSPGLGDTAMYLCATSRDPTGRETQYFGPGTRLLVL.

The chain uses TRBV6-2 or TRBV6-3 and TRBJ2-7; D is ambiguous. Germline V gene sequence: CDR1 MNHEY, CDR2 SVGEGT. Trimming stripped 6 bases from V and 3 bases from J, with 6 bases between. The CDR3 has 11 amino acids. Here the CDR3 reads CASRDRYEQYF. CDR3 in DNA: TGTGCCAGCAGGGACCGCTACGAGCAGTACTTC.

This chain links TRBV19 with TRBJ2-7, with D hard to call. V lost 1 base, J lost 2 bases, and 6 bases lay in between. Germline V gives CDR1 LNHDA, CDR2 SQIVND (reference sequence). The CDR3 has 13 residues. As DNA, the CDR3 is TGTGCCAGTAGTATAGGGCAAGCCTACGAGCAGTACTTC. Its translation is CASSIGQAYEQYF.

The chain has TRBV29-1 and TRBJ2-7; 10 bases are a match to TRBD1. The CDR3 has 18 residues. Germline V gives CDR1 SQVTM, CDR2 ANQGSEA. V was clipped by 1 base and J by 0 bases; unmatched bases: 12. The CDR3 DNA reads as TGCAGCGTTGAAGGTCTTAAGGACAGGGGGTACAACTCCTACGAGCAGTACTTC. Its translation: CSVEGLKDRGYNSYEQYF.